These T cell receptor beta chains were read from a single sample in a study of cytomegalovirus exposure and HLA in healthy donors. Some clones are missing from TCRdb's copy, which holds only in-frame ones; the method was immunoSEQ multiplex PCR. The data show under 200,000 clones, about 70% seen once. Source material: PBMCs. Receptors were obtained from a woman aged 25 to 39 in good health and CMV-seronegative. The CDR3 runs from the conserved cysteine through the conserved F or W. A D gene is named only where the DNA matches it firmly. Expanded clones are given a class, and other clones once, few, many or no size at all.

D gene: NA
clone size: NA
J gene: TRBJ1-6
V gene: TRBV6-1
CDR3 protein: CASSDLDSRNSPLHF
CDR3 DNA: TGTGCCAGCAGTGATCTTGACAGCCGTAATTCACCCCTCCACTTT

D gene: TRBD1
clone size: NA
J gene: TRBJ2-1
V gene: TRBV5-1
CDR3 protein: CASSLVPGQVSNEQFF
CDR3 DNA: TGCGCCAGCAGCTTGGTCCCGGGACAGGTTTCTAATGAGCAGTTCTTC

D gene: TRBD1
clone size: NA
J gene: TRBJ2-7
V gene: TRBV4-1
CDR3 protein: CASSLIRDSSYEQYF
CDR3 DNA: TGCGCCAGCAGCCTTATCCGGGACAGTTCCTACGAGCAGTACTTC

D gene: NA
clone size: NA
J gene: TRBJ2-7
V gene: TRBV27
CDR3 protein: CASSRRGPSYEQYF
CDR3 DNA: TGTGCCAGCAGTAGGAGGGGACCCTCCTACGAGCAGTACTTC

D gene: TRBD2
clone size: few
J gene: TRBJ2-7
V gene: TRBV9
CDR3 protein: CASSVGPSGSSYEQYF
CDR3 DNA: TGTGCCAGCAGCGTAGGCCCCAGCGGGAGCTCCTACGAGCAGTACTTC

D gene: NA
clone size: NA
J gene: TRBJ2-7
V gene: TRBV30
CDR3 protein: CALKLEGGDYEQYF
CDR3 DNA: TGTGCCTTGAAGTTGGAGGGCGGAGATTACGAGCAGTACTTC

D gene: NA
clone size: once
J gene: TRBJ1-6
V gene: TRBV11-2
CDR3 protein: CASSLAGPQVDNSPLHF
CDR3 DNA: TGTGCCAGCAGCTTAGCCGGCCCCCAGGTTGATAATTCACCCCTCCACTTT

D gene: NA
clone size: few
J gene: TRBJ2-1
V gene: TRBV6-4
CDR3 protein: CASSDSDGFNEQFF
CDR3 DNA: TGTGCCAGCAGTGACTCAGACGGGTTCAATGAGCAGTTCTTC

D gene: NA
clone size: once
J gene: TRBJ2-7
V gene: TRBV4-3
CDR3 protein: CASSPSRNYEQYF
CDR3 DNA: TGCGCCAGCAGCCCTAGTCGAAACTACGAGCAGTACTTC

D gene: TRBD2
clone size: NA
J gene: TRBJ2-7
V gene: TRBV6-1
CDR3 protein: CASSDLGTSGGTIYEQYF
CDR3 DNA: TGTGCCAGCAGTGACCTTGGGACTAGCGGGGGGACGATCTACGAGCAGTACTTC

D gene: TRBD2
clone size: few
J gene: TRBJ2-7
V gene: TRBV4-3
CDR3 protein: CASSQGHQAGGRNYEQYF
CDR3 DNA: TGCGCCAGCAGCCAAGGGCATCAGGCGGGAGGTCGCAACTACGAGCAGTACTTC

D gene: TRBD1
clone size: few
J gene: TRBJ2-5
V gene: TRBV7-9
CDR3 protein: CASSFRRTGTQETQYF
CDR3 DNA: TGTGCCAGCAGCTTCCGCCGGACAGGGACCCAAGAGACCCAGTACTTC

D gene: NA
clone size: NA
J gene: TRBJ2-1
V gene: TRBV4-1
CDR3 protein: CASSQDRLGFRLYSYNEQFF
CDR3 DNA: TGCGCCAGCAGCCAAGATAGGCTGGGTTTTAGACTCTACTCCTACAATGAGCAGTTCTTC

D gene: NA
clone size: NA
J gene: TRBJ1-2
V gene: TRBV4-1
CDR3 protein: CASSPPVWDTNYGYTF
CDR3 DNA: TGCGCCAGCAGCCCCCCCGTTTGGGACACCAACTATGGCTACACCTTC

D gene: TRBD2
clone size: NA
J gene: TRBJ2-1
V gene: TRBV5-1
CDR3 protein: CASRPRTSGGPVYNEQFF
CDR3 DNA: TGCGCCAGCAGGCCTCGGACTAGCGGGGGGCCGGTCTACAATGAGCAGTTCTTC

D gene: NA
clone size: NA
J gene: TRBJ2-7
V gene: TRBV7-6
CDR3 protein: CASSLVGQAFGEQYF
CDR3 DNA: TGTGCCAGCAGCTTAGTTGGGCAGGCCTTTGGCGAGCAGTACTTC

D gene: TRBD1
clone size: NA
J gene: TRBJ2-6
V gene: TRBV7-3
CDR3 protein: CASSLRILRDRGSGANVLTF
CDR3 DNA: TGTGCCAGCAGCTTACGTATCTTAAGGGACAGGGGCTCTGGGGCCAACGTCCTGACTTTC

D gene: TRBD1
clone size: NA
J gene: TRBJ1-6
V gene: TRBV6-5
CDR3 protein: CASTGQGGSPLHF
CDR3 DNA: TGTGCCAGTACGGGACAGGGAGGTTCACCCCTCCACTTT

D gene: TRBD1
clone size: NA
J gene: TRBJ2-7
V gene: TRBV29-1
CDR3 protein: CSALGQGYEQYF
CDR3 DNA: TGCAGCGCCCTCGGACAGGGCTACGAGCAGTACTTC

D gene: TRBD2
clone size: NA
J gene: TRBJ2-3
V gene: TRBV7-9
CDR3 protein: CASSLVLLAGTDTQYF
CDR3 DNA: TGTGCCAGCAGCTTAGTCTTACTAGCGGGAACAGATACGCAGTATTTT

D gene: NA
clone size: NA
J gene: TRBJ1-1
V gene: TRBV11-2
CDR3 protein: CASSSSGIPLNTEAFF
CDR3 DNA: TGTGCCAGCAGCTCAAGCGGGATCCCCTTGAACACTGAAGCTTTCTTT

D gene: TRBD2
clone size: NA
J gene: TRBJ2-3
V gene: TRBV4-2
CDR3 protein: CASSQRLAAGQLRTDTQYF
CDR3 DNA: TGTGCCAGCAGCCAGAGACTAGCGGCGGGCCAACTCCGCACAGATACGCAGTATTTT

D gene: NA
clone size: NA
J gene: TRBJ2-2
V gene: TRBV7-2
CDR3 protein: CASSLRGLITGELFF
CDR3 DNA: TGTGCCAGCAGCTTAAGGGGACTTATCACCGGGGAGCTGTTTTTT

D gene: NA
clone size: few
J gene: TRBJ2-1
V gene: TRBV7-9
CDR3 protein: CASSASYNEQFF
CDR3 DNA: TGTGCTTCTAGTGCCTCCTACAATGAGCAGTTCTTC

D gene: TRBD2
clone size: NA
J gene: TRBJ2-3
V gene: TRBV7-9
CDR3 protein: CASSASLAGRAVSTDTQYF
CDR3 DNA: TGTGCCAGCAGCGCCTCACTAGCGGGGCGGGCGGTTAGCACAGATACGCAGTATTTT

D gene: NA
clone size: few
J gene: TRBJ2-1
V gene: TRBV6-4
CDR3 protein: CASSDTNLQEDEQFF
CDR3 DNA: TGTGCCAGCAGTGACACAAACCTTCAAGAGGATGAGCAGTTCTTC

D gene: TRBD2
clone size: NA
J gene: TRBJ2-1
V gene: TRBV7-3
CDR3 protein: CASSFGGGLAGHEQFF
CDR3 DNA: TGTGCCAGCAGCTTCGGCGGGGGACTAGCGGGGCATGAGCAGTTCTTC

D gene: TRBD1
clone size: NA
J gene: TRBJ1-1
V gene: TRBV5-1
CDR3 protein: CASSQTGTGGIGNTEAFF
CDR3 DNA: TGCGCCAGCAGCCAAACCGGGACAGGGGGAATAGGAAACACTGAAGCTTTCTTT

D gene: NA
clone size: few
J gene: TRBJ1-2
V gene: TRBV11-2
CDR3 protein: CASSFWGLEGRNYGYTF
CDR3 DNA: TGTGCCAGCAGCTTTTGGGGCTTGGAGGGGCGAAACTATGGCTACACCTTC

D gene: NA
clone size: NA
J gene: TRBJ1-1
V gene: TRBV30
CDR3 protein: CAWSVTGLNTEAFF
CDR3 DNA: TGTGCCTGGAGTGTAACAGGGTTGAACACTGAAGCTTTCTTT

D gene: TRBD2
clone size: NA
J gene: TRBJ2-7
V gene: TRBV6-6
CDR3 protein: CASSRGGGRADYEQYF
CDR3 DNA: TGTGCCAGCAGCCGAGGCGGCGGGAGGGCCGACTACGAGCAGTACTTC

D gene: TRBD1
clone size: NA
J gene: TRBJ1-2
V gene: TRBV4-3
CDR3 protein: CASSQDRGTDREDGYTF
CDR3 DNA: TGCGCCAGCAGCCAAGATCGGGGGACAGATAGAGAGGATGGCTACACCTTC

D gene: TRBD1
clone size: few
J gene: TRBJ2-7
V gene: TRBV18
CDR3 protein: CASSPISGTGAFYEQYF
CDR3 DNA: TGTGCCAGCTCACCAATCTCCGGGACAGGGGCGTTCTACGAGCAGTACTTC

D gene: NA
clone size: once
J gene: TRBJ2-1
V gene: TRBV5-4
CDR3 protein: CASSLRGGGPYQQFF
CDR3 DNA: TGTGCCAGCAGCTTAAGGGGGGGAGGCCCCTATCAGCAGTTCTTC

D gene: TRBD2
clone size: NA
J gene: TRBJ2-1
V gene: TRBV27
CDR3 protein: CASSPRSLAGPSSYNEQFF
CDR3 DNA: TGTGCCAGCAGCCCCCGGTCGCTAGCGGGCCCGAGCTCCTACAATGAGCAGTTCTTC

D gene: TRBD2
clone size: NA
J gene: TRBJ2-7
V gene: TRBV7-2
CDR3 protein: CASSPERLAVYEQYF
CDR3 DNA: TGTGCCAGCAGCCCAGAACGACTAGCGGTGTACGAGCAGTACTTC

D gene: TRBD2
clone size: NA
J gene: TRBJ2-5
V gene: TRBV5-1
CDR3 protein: CASSAGTSGGQETQYF
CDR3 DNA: TGCGCCAGCAGCGCTGGGACTAGCGGGGGCCAAGAGACCCAGTACTTC

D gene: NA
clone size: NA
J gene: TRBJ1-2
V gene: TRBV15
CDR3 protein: CATSGEKVRAYGYTF
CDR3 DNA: TGTGCCACCAGCGGGGAGAAGGTCCGCGCCTATGGCTACACCTTC

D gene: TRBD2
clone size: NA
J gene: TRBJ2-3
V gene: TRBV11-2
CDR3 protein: CASSLDPSSGGAHTQYF
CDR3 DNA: TGTGCCAGCAGCTTAGATCCGTCTAGCGGGGGGGCACATACGCAGTATTTT

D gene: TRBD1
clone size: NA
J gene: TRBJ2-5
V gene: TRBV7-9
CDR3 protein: CASSLEGAGETQYF
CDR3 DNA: TGTGCCAGCAGCTTAGAGGGGGCTGGAGAGACCCAGTACTTC

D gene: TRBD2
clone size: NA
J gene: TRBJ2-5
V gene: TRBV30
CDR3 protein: CAWITPAGGIQYF
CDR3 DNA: TGTGCCTGGATTACCCCGGCGGGGGGGATCCAGTACTTC

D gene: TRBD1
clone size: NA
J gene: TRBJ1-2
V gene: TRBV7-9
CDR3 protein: CASSLAQLTGDYGYTF
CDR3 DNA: TGTGCCAGCAGCTTAGCTCAACTCACAGGGGACTATGGCTACACCTTC

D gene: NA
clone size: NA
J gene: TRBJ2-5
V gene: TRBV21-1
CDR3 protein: CASSKEATSGGQETQYF
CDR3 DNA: TGTGCCAGCAGCAAAGAGGCGACTAGCGGGGGCCAAGAGACCCAGTACTTC

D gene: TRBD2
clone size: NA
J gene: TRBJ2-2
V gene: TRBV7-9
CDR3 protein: CASSLPSGRNTGELFF
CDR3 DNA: TGTGCCAGCAGCTTACCTAGCGGGAGGAACACCGGGGAGCTGTTTTTT

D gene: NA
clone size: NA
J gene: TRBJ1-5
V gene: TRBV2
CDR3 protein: CASSGRMFRGEQPQHF
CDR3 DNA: TGTGCCAGCAGTGGACGGATGTTCAGGGGTGAACAGCCCCAGCATTTT

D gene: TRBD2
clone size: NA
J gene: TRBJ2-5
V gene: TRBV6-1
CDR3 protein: CASSEVAGGQETQYF
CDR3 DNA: TGTGCCAGCAGTGAGGTAGCGGGGGGGCAGGAGACCCAGTACTTC

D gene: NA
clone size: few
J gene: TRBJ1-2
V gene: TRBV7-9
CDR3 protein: CASGLRSGSDYGYTF
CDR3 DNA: TGTGCCAGTGGGCTAAGAAGTGGCTCAGACTATGGCTACACCTTC

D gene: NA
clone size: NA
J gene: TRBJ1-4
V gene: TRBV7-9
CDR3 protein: CASSSGLGGNEKLFF
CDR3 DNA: TGTGCCAGCAGCTCCGGATTAGGGGGAAATGAAAAACTGTTTTTT

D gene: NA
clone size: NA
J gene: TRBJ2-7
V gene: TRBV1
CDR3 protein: CTSSQAPMVSYEQYF
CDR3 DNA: TGCACCAGCAGCCAAGCCCCGATGGTCTCCTACGAGCAGTACTTC

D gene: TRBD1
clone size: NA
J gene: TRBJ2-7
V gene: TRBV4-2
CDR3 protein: CASSQASGTASGGAYEQYF
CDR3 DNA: TGTGCCAGCAGCCAAGCCTCCGGGACAGCAAGCGGAGGTGCCTACGAGCAGTACTTC